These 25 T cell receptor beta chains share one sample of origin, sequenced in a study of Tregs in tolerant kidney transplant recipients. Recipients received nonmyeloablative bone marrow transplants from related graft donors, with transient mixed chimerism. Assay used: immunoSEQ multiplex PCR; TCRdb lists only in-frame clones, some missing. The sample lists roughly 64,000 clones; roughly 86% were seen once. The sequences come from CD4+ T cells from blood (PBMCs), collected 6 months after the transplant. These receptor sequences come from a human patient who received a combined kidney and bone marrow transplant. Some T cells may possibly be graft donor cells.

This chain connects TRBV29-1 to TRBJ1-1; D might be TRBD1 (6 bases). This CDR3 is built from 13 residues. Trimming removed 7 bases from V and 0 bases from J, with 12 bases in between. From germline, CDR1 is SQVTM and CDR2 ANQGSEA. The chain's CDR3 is CSAGTLMNTEAFF. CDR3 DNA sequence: TGCAGCGCCGGGACACTTATGAACACTGAAGCTTTCTTT.

This chain's CDR3 is CASRGAGADTQYF. CDR3 coding DNA: TGTGCCAGCAGGGGGGCTGGGGCAGATACGCAGTATTTT. J is TRBJ2-3 and V is TRBV7-2, with a tentative D call TRBD1 (6 bases). Trimming pared 6 bases from V and 4 bases from J, leaving 11 bases between. Germline-derived CDR1 and CDR2 are SGHTA and FQGNSA. The CDR3 loop spans 13 amino acids.

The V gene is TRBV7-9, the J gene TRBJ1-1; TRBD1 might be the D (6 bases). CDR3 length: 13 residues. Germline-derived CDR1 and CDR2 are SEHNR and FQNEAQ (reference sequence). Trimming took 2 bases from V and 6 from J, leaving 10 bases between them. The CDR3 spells CASSLTGLAEAFF. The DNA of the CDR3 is TGTGCCAGCAGCTTAACAGGGCTCGCTGAAGCTTTCTTT.

The DNA of the CDR3 is TGTGCCAGCAGCGCGAGAAGCGGGGAGACCCCCGAGCAGTTCTTC. It translates to CASSARSGETPEQFF. V usage is TRBV7-2 and J usage is TRBJ2-1; 7 bases agree with TRBD2. Germline V gene data show CDR1 as SGHTA and CDR2 as FQGNSA. The trim removed 5 bases at V and 10 bases at J, leaving 14 bases unmatched. The CDR3 loop spans 15 amino acids.

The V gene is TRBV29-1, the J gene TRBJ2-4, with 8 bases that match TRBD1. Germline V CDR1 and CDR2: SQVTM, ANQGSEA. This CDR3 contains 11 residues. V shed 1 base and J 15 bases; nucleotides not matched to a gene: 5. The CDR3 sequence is CSVEGRQGRYF. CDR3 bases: TGCAGCGTTGAAGGGAGACAGGGGAGGTACTTC.

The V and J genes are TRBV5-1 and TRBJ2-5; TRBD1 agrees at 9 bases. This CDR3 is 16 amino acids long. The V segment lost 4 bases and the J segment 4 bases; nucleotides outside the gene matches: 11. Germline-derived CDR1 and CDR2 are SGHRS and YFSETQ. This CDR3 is CASSPSLGQGLETQYF. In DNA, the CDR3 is TGCGCCAGCAGCCCGAGCTTGGGACAGGGCCTAGAGACCCAGTACTTC.

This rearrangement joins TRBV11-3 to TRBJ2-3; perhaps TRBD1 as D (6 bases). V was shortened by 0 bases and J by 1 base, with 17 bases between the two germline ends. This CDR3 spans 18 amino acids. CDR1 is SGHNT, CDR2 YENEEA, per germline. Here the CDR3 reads CASSLDRLGASRTDTQYF. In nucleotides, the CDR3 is TGTGCCAGCAGCTTAGATCGGCTGGGGGCCTCGCGCACAGATACGCAGTATTTT.

In DNA, the CDR3 is TGTGCCAGCAGCTTAGGGCCCTCGGAGCAGTTCTTC. This codes for CASSLGPSEQFF. This rearrangement joins TRBV11-3 to TRBJ2-1; D not resolved. Germline CDR1 is SGHNT and CDR2 is YENEEA. Trimming pared 1 base from V and 10 bases from J, leaving 8 bases between. The CDR3 has 12 amino acids.

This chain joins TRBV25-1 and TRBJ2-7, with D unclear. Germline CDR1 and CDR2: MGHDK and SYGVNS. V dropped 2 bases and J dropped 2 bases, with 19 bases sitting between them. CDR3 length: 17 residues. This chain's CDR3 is CASSEILTPDETYEQYF. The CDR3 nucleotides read TGTGCCAGCAGTGAAATACTAACGCCTGACGAGACCTACGAGCAGTACTTC.

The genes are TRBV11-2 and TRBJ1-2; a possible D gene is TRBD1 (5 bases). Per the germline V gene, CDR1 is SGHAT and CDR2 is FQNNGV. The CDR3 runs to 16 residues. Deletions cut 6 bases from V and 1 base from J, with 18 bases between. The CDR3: CASRKLGTSVNYGYTF. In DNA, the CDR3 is TGTGCCAGCAGAAAGTTGGGGACTTCGGTTAACTATGGCTACACCTTC. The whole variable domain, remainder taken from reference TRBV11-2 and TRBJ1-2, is EAGVAQSPRYKIIEKRQSVAFWCNPISGHATLYWYQQILGQGPKLLIQFQNNGVVDDSQLPKDRFSAERLKGVDSTLKIQPAKLEDSAVYLCASRKLGTSVNYGYTFGSGTRLTVV.

CDR3 in DNA: TGTGCCAGCAGCCCGGGACAGGGCGGGGACACCGGGGAGCTGTTTTTT. It specifies CASSPGQGGDTGELFF. The V call is TRBV7-9, the J call TRBJ2-2, with 9 bases matching TRBD1. Looked up from germline, CDR1 is SEHNR and CDR2 is FQNEAQ (reference sequence). Losses at the gene ends were 5 bases for V and 3 bases for J; bases not matched to a gene: 7. The CDR3 length is 16 residues.

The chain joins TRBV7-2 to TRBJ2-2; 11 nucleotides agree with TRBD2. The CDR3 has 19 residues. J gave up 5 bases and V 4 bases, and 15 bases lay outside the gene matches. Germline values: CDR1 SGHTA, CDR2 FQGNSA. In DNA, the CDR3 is TGTGCCAGCAGCTCTCAGGGAGGTAGCGGGAGGGCCCGGACCGGGGAGCTGTTTTTT. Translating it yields CASSSQGGSGRARTGELFF.

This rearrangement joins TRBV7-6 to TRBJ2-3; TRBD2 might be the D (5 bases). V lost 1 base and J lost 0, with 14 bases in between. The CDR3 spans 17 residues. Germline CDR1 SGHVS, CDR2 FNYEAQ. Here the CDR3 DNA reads TGTGCCAGCAGCTTAGGGAGGACTGGATCTAGCACAGATACGCAGTATTTT. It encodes CASSLGRTGSSTDTQYF.

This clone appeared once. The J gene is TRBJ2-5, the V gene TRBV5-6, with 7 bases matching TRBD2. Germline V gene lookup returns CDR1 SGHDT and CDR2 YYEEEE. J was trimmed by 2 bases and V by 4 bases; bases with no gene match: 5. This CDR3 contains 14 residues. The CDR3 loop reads CASSVGGGQETQYF. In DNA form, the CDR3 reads TGTGCCAGCAGCGTGGGGGGGGGACAAGAGACCCAGTACTTC.

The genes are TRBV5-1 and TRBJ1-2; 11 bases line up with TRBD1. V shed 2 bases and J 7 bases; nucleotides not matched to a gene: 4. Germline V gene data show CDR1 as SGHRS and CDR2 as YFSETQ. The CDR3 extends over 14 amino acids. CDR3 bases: TGCGCCAGCAGCTTCGGACAGGGGGCAGGTGGCTACACCTTC. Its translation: CASSFGQGAGGYTF.

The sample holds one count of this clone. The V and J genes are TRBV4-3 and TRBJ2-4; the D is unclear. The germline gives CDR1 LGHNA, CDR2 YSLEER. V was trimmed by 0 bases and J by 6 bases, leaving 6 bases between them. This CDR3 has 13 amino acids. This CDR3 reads CASSQERGNIQYF. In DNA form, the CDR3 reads TGCGCCAGCAGCCAAGAGCGAGGAAACATTCAGTACTTC.

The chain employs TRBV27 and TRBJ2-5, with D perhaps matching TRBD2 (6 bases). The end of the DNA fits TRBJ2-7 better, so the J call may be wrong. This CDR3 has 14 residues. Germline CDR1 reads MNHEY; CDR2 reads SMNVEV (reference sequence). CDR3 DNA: TGTGCCAGCAGTGCAAGACTAGGTGTTTACGAGCAGTACTTC. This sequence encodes CASSARLGVYEQYF.

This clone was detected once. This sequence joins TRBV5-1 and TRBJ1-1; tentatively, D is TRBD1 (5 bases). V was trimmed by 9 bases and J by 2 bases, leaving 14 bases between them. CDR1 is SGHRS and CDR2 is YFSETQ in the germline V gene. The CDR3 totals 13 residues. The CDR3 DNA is TGCGCCAAAGCCTGGACACTAAACACTGAAGCTTTCTTT. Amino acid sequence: CAKAWTLNTEAFF.

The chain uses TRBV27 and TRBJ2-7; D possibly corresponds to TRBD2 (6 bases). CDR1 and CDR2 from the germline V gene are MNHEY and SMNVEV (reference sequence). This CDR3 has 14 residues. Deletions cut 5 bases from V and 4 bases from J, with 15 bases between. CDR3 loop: CASSARLGVYEQYF. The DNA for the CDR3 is TGTGCCAGCAGTGCAAGACTAGGTGTTTACGAGCAGTACTTC.

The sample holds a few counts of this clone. The CDR3 DNA follows: TGTGCCAGCAGCCGGACAGGTGGCGGAAACACCATATATTTT. This codes for CASSRTGGGNTIYF. The chain links TRBV5-8 to TRBJ1-3; 7 positions match TRBD1. The CDR3 sequence is 14 residues long. J was trimmed by 4 bases and V by 4 bases; bases with no gene match: 5. Germline lookup yields CDR1 SGHTS and CDR2 YDEGEE.

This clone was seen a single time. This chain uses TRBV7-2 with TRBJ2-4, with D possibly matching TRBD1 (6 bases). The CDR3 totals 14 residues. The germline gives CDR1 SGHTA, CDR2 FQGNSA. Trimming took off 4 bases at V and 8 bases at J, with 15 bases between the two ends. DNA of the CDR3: TGTGCCAGCAGCTCCCAACAGGGTTGGGACATTCAGTACTTC. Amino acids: CASSSQQGWDIQYF.

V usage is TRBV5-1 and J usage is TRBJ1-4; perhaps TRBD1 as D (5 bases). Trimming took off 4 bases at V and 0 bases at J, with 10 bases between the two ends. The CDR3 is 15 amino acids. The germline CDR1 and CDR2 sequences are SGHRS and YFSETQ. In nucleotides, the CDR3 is TGCGCCAGCAGCCCTGGGGGGTCAACTAATGAAAAACTGTTTTTT. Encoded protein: CASSPGGSTNEKLFF.

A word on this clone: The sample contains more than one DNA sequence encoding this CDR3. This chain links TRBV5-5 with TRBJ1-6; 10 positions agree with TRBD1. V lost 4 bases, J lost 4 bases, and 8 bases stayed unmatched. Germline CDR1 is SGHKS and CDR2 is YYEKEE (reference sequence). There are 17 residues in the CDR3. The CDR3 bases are TGTGCCAGCAGCCAGGGACAGGGGACGGGGTATAATTCACCCCTCCACTTT. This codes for CASSQGQGTGYNSPLHF.

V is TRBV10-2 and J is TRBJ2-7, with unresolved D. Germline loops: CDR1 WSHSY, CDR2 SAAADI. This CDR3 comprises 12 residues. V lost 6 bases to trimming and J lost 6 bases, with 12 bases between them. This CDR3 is CASSLLGTEQYF. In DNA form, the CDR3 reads TGCGCCAGCAGCCTTCTAGGTACCGAGCAGTACTTC.

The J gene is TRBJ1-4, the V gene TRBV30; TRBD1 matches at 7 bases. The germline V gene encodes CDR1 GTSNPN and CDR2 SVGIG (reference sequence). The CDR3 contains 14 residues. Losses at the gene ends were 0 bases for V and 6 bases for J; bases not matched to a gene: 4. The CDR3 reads CAWSVETGDEKLFF. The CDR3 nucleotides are TGTGCCTGGAGTGTGGAAACAGGGGATGAAAAACTGTTTTTT.